This T cell receptor beta chain was sequenced in a study of CD8+CD57+ T cells in acquired aplastic anemia. TCR beta VDJ and CDR3 were profiled, and genomic DNA was the template. TCRdb passed the reads through MiXCR, listing each CDR3 protein once. This table has under 250,000 distinct CDR3 sequences, around 45% appearing once. This clonotype was seen ten or more times. What it binds is not known. For sequencing, patients were chosen who had shown expansion of CD8+CD57+ cells by flow cytometry. The CDR3 has 14 amino acids. The germline V gene has CDR1 MNHEY and CDR2 SMNVEV (reference sequence). V gave up 7 bases and J gave up 5 bases, with 18 bases separating them. Study-wide results and limits: CD8+ Simpson's diversity in patients was not significantly different from that in controls.

This sequence originates from a human donor with aplastic anemia. This chain uses TRBV27 with TRBJ2-7; the D is unclear. Sequencing was carried out using sorted CD4+, CD8+, or CD8+CD57+ T cells (not recorded which) from PBMCs. As DNA, the CDR3 is TGTGCCAGCAAGGTAGGCCCCCTCTTCGACGAGCAGTACTTC. It is translated as CASKVGPLFDEQYF.